Listed below are T cell receptor beta chains from one sample, sequenced in a study of cytomegalovirus exposure and HLA in healthy donors. Some clones are missing from TCRdb's copy, which holds only in-frame ones; the method was immunoSEQ multiplex PCR. The profile shows 200,000 to 300,000 clones, roughly nine tenths of them singletons. The sample taken for sequencing was PBMCs. Source of these receptors: a man aged 18-30 years in good health and CMV-seropositive. The CDR3 runs from the conserved cysteine through the conserved F or W. The D gene is left open where the match is weak. Some rows mark clone size as missing; the rest say once, few, many or name a class of expanded clone.

clone_size	v_call	d_call	cdr3_length	j_call	cdr3_aa	cdr3_nt
-	TRBV5-1	-	15	TRBJ1-2	CASSFNEREEYGYTF	TGCGCCAGCAGCTTCAACGAACGGGAGGAGTATGGCTACACCTTC
-	TRBV18	-	13	TRBJ2-1	CASSPQSSNEQFF	TGTGCCAGCTCACCACAAAGTAGCAATGAGCAGTTCTTC
-	TRBV5-1	-	14	TRBJ2-5	CASSSGRAGETQYF	TGCGCCAGCAGCTCCGGCCGGGCAGGAGAGACCCAGTACTTC
-	TRBV29-1	TRBD1	13	TRBJ1-4	CSVEVGGGEKLFF	TGCAGCGTTGAAGTAGGGGGCGGTGAAAAACTGTTTTTT
-	TRBV6-5	-	16	TRBJ2-7	CASSYSLAGQSYEQYF	TGTGCCAGCAGTTACTCCTTAGCAGGACAGTCCTACGAGCAGTACTTC
many	TRBV11-2	-	14	TRBJ2-5	CASSLLAGQETQYF	TGTGCCAGCAGCTTACTCGCCGGACAAGAGACCCAGTACTTC
-	TRBV5-1	-	15	TRBJ1-1	CASSLGFRSFSEAFF	TGCGCCAGCAGCTTGGGCTTTCGTTCCTTCAGTGAAGCTTTCTTT
-	TRBV5-4	-	15	TRBJ2-1	CASSLGGPPRNEQFF	TGTGCCAGCAGCTTGGGGGGTCCCCCTCGGAATGAGCAGTTCTTC
-	TRBV30	-	16	TRBJ1-5	CAWKPGERGSNQPQHF	TGTGCCTGGAAACCGGGGGAGAGGGGGAGCAATCAGCCCCAGCATTTT
-	TRBV7-2	-	14	TRBJ1-1	CASSFAARATEAFF	TGTGCCAGCAGCTTTGCAGCCCGCGCCACTGAAGCTTTCTTT
-	TRBV11-2	TRBD1	17	TRBJ1-1	CASSLNRQGARRYQAFF	TGTGCCAGCAGCTTAAATAGACAGGGGGCTAGGAGGTACCAAGCTTTCTTT
-	TRBV19	TRBD1	17	TRBJ1-5	CASSMRTGLNSNQPQHF	TGTGCCAGTAGTATGCGGACAGGCCTTAATAGCAATCAGCCCCAGCATTTT
-	TRBV28	-	15	TRBJ1-1	CASSLWGSGAPEAFF	TGTGCCAGCAGTTTATGGGGGAGTGGGGCTCCTGAAGCTTTCTTT
-	TRBV6-5	-	16	TRBJ1-5	CASSYSPPRRNQPQHF	TGTGCCAGCAGTTACTCGCCCCCCAGGAGGAATCAGCCCCAGCATTTT
-	TRBV6-5	-	15	TRBJ2-5	CASSPTQGRQETQYF	TGTGCCAGCAGTCCGACACAGGGGAGGCAGGAGACCCAGTACTTC
-	TRBV9	-	13	TRBJ1-5	CASSRTPGQPQHF	TGTGCCAGCAGCCGGACCCCTGGGCAGCCCCAGCATTTT
-	TRBV10-3	-	13	TRBJ2-7	CAISDRDGHEQYF	TGTGCCATCAGTGACAGGGACGGGCACGAGCAGTACTTC
-	TRBV5-4	-	14	TRBJ1-2	CASSYIESSYGYTF	TGTGCCAGCAGCTACATAGAGAGTTCCTATGGCTACACCTTC
-	TRBV6-6	TRBD1	16	TRBJ2-2	CASSYLLTGGTGELFF	TGTGCCAGCAGTTACCTGCTGACAGGGGGTACCGGGGAGCTGTTTTTT
-	TRBV27	-	13	TRBJ2-7	CASSLFGKYEQYF	TGTGCCAGCAGTTTATTTGGGAAATACGAGCAGTACTTC
-	TRBV5-5	TRBD1	13	TRBJ2-7	CASSTGGSYEQYF	TGTGCCAGCTCGACAGGGGGCTCCTACGAGCAGTACTTC